The 29 T cell receptor beta chains reported below all come from one sample, sequenced in a study of CD8+CD57+ T cells in acquired aplastic anemia. Patients selected for sequencing had displayed CD8+CD57+ cell expansion by flow cytometry. TCR beta VDJ and CDR3 profiling used genomic DNA as template. TCRdb re-called the reads through MiXCR, storing one row per CDR3 protein. The sample has around 180,000 distinct CDR3 sequences, around 50% seen once; the top ten hold over 10%. Sequenced input: sorted CD4+, CD8+, or CD8+CD57+ T cells (not recorded which) from PBMCs. The receptors stem from a human donor with aplastic anemia.

The chain uses TRBV5-1 and TRBJ2-2, with 8 bases identical to TRBD2. CDR3 length: 17 residues. V lost 0 bases and J lost 1; bases outside the gene matches: 5. Germline V gene data show CDR1 as SGHRS and CDR2 as YFSETQ. The CDR3 loop is CASSLDGGGMNTGELFF. Written as DNA, the CDR3 is TGCGCCAGCAGCTTGGACGGCGGGGGGATGAACACCGGGGAGCTGTTTTTT.

J is TRBJ2-7 and V is TRBV5-5; 9 bases match TRBD2. From germline, CDR1 is SGHKS and CDR2 YYEKEE (reference sequence). The CDR3 has 15 residues. V lost 4 bases and J lost 7; bases outside the gene matches: 12. CDR3 DNA: TGTGCCAGCAGCCCGATTGCGGGGGGGCCGGGTGAGCAGTACTTC. This encodes CASSPIAGGPGEQYF. The full variable domain, in which reference TRBV5-5 and TRBJ2-7 provide the parts outside the CDR3, is DAGVTQSPTHLIKTRGQQVTLRCSPISGHKSVSWYQQVLGQGPQFIFQYYEKEERGRGNFPDRFSARQFPNYSSELNVNALLLGDSALYLCASSPIAGGPGEQYFGPGTRLTVT.

A word on this clonotype: One end of the junction does not line up with germline, which may come from a read error. The chain joins TRBV25-1 to TRBJ1-1; D is uncertain. CDR3 size: 12 residues. Germline V gene data show CDR1 as MGHDK and CDR2 as SYGVNS. CDR3 DNA sequence: TGTGCCAGCAGCCAAGAAGGCAGACAAGTTATCTTT. It translates to CASSQEGRQVIF.

This chain links TRBV10-3 with TRBJ2-7; 14 bases are shared with TRBD2. Germline V gene data show CDR1 as ENHRY and CDR2 as SYGVKD. The V segment lost 10 bases and the J segment 4 bases; nucleotides outside the gene matches: 12. CDR3 length: 16 amino acids. CDR3 residues: CATGLAGDRWGYEQYF. The CDR3 nucleotides are TGTGCCACGGGACTAGCGGGAGATAGGTGGGGGTACGAGCAGTACTTC.

J is TRBJ1-4 and V is TRBV20-1; D is unclear. The CDR3 runs to 13 residues. The germline V and J ends were trimmed by 2 bases and 6 bases, with 10 bases remaining between them. Per germline, CDR1 DFQATT and CDR2 SNEGSKA (reference sequence). CDR3 in DNA: TGCAGTGCTAGACCTGCGGGTGATGAAAAACTGTTTTTT. Encoded protein: CSARPAGDEKLFF.

The table lists this clonotype with a count of one. The chain joins TRBV2 to TRBJ2-7; TRBD2 matches 10 bases. This CDR3 contains 12 residues. Unmatched junction bases numbered 6, after V lost 7 bases and J lost 9 bases. CDR1 is SNHLY and CDR2 is FYNNEI in the germline V gene. This chain's CDR3 is CASTLAGEGQYF. In nucleotides, the CDR3 is TGTGCCAGCACGCTAGCGGGGGAGGGGCAGTACTTC.

CDR3 DNA: TGTGCCAGCCAGGGAAACTATAATTCACCCCTCCACTTT. Translated, it gives CASQGNYNSPLHF. V usage is TRBV10-3 and J usage is TRBJ1-6; a possible D gene is TRBD1 (5 bases). The CDR3 sequence is 13 residues long. CDR1 is ENHRY, CDR2 SYGVKD, per germline. V lost 10 bases to trimming and J lost 3 bases, with 10 bases between them.

This sequence joins TRBV6-1 and TRBJ2-7, with 9 positions matching TRBD2. CDR1 and CDR2 (germline): MNHNS, SASEGT. The J segment lost 2 bases and the V segment lost 7 bases, leaving 9 bases of the junction unmatched. The CDR3 has 15 amino acids. The CDR3 region is CASTEVAGGPYEQYF. In DNA, the CDR3 is TGTGCCAGCACCGAGGTGGCGGGGGGGCCCTACGAGCAGTACTTC.

This clonotype was detected ten times or more. V usage is TRBV5-6 and J usage is TRBJ1-2; D perhaps matches TRBD1 (6 bases). The CDR3 sequence is 14 residues long. The V end lost 0 bases, the J end lost 2 bases, and 8 bases lay between the germline ends. Germline CDR1 SGHDT, CDR2 YYEEEE. Written as DNA, the CDR3 is TGTGCCAGCAGCTTGGCAGGGGAGAACTATGGCTACACCTTC. Protein: CASSLAGENYGYTF.

The CDR3 coding sequence is TGTGCCAGCAGCCCACCGGACAGGCTACAAGAGACCCAGTACTTC. The encoded protein is CASSPPDRLQETQYF. The J gene is TRBJ2-5, the V gene TRBV7-8; 7 nucleotides line up with TRBD1. V was clipped by 5 bases and J by 2 bases; unmatched bases: 8. This CDR3 contains 15 residues. Germline V gene lookup returns CDR1 SGHVS and CDR2 FQNEAQ.

In this sample, this clonotype turned up many times. V usage is TRBV20-1 and J usage is TRBJ2-3, with 8 bases fitting TRBD2. CDR3 length: 16 residues. J gave up 2 bases and V 4 bases, and 11 bases lay outside the gene matches. Germline CDR1 reads DFQATT; CDR2 reads SNEGSKA (reference sequence). In DNA form, the CDR3 reads TGCAGTGCTAAGGGCGATGTAGCGGGGTTCACAGATACGCAGTATTTT. Translation: CSAKGDVAGFTDTQYF.

In this sample, this clonotype turned up many times. The V and J genes are TRBV12-3 or TRBV12-4 and TRBJ2-1; 9 bases agree with TRBD2. The CDR3 loop spans 14 amino acids. V was clipped by 2 bases and J by 7 bases; unmatched bases: 3. The CDR3 bases are TGTGCCAGCAGTTTAAGACTAGCGGCGAATGAGCAGTTCTTC. It encodes CASSLRLAANEQFF.

J is TRBJ2-7 and V is TRBV20-1; D is tentatively TRBD1 or TRBD2 (7 bases each). The CDR3 spans 14 residues. Germline V CDR1 and CDR2: DFQATT, SNEGSKA (reference sequence). V was pared by 6 bases and J by 3 bases, with 18 bases between. In nucleotides, the CDR3 is TGCAGTGCCGGTAAGGGGGGGACAGTCTACGAGCAGTACTTC. This codes for CSAGKGGTVYEQYF.

The V call is TRBV5-1, the J call TRBJ1-1; D remains unclear. Germline CDR1 SGHRS, CDR2 YFSETQ. Trimming stripped 3 bases from V and 10 bases from J, with 13 bases between. This CDR3 contains 12 residues. CDR3 coding DNA: TGCGCCAGCAGCTACGACCGCCGGGGAGCTTTCTTT. It specifies CASSYDRRGAFF.

This chain connects TRBV12-3 or TRBV12-4 to TRBJ1-5, with D perhaps matching TRBD1 (5 bases). The CDR3 loop spans 15 amino acids. V lost 6 bases and J 2 bases, leaving 14 bases between the germline ends. CDR3 bases: TGTGCCAGCAGGCGGGGGAGTTACGGCAATCAGCCCCAGCATTTT. Amino acids: CASRRGSYGNQPQHF.

In this sample, this clonotype turned up a few times. The chain employs TRBV2 and TRBJ1-1; D is unclear. CDR1 and CDR2 from the germline V gene are SNHLY and FYNNEI. This CDR3 region has 13 residues. The V and J ends lost 5 bases and 1 base respectively, with 8 bases between them. Here the CDR3 reads CASSTGPNTEAFF. CDR3 bases: TGTGCCAGCAGTACCGGGCCGAACACTGAAGCTTTCTTT.

This clonotype has just one count. J is TRBJ2-7 and V is TRBV7-2, with D perhaps matching TRBD1 or TRBD2 (7 bases each). The CDR3 totals 15 residues. The germline V gene has CDR1 SGHTA and CDR2 FQGNSA. CDR3 loop: CAGSSFRTGLDEQYV. CDR3 coding DNA: TGTGCCGGCAGCTCGTTTCGGACAGGACTAGACGAGCAGTACGTC.

In its sample, this clonotype was seen a few times. The V and J genes are TRBV20-1 and TRBJ2-7, with D possibly being TRBD1 (5 bases). The V end was cut by 1 base, the J end by 3 bases, with 16 bases between. The CDR3 length is 15 residues. In germline, CDR1 is DFQATT, CDR2 SNEGSKA (reference sequence). This chain's CDR3 is CSARVPAGLNYEQYF. The CDR3 coding sequence is TGCAGTGCTAGAGTTCCGGCAGGGCTCAACTACGAGCAGTACTTC.

Note on this clonotype: A much larger clone lies one base from this, so it may be a read error. The chain couples TRBV2 to TRBJ1-2; D ambiguous. V gave up 8 bases and J gave up 0 bases, with 16 bases separating them. The CDR3 consists of 15 residues. CDR1 and CDR2 from the germline V gene are SNHLY and FYNNEI. CDR3: CASVDFAGANYGYTF. The CDR3 DNA reads TGTGCCAGCGTAGACTTTGCCGGGGCTAACTATGGCTACACCTTC. Full variable domain (rest looked up from reference TRBV2 and TRBJ1-2): EPEVTQTPSHQVTQMGQEVILRCVPISNHLYFYWYRQILGQKVEFLVSFYNNEISEKSEIFDDQFSVERPDGSNFTLKIRSTKLEDSAMYFCASVDFAGANYGYTFGSGTRLTVV.

This clonotype was observed at least ten times. V and J are TRBV27 and TRBJ1-6; D might be TRBD1 (6 bases). There are 14 residues in the CDR3. Looked up from germline, CDR1 is MNHEY and CDR2 is SMNVEV (reference sequence). Trimming removed 7 bases from V and 2 bases from J, with 9 bases in between. The CDR3 DNA is TGTGCCAGCACAGGGGCAGCCTATAATTCACCCCTCCACTTT. It yields the protein CASTGAAYNSPLHF.

The rearrangement links TRBV6-4 to TRBJ2-2; no definite D call. CDR1 is MRHNA and CDR2 is SNTAGT in the germline V gene. This CDR3 comprises 13 residues. V was cut by 6 bases and J by 1 base, with 6 bases left in between. CDR3 loop: CASREQNTGELFF. CDR3 sequence (DNA): TGTGCCAGCAGAGAGCAGAACACCGGGGAGCTGTTTTTT.

The J gene is TRBJ2-5, the V gene TRBV7-9; D perhaps matches TRBD2 (5 bases). This CDR3 has 13 amino acids. CDR1 and CDR2 (germline): SEHNR, FQNEAQ (reference sequence). Trimming removed 3 bases from V and 7 bases from J, with 12 bases in between. CDR3 sequence: CASSLERGRTQYF. Here the CDR3 DNA reads TGTGCCAGCAGCTTGGAACGGGGTCGGACCCAGTACTTC.

This clonotype was counted at least ten times. V is TRBV24-1 and J is TRBJ2-1, with TRBD1 as a possible D gene (7 bases). V was trimmed by 0 bases and J by 7 bases, leaving 9 bases between them. The germline CDR1 and CDR2 sequences are KGHDR and SFDVKD. The CDR3 has 14 residues. The CDR3, as DNA: TGTGCCACCAGTGATTTGGCAGGGGGGAATGAGCAGTTCTTC. This encodes CATSDLAGGNEQFF.

This clonotype showed up many times. This chain uses TRBV5-6 with TRBJ2-3, with D possibly being TRBD1 (6 bases). V was trimmed by 0 bases and J by 3 bases, leaving 14 bases between them. The CDR3 is made up of 16 amino acids. Germline CDR1 SGHDT, CDR2 YYEEEE. The CDR3 DNA sequence: TGTGCCAGCAGCTTGGGAGTGTACAGGGAAACAGATACGCAGTATTTT. Translated: CASSLGVYRETDTQYF. The entire variable domain, with the rest obtained from reference TRBV5-6 and TRBJ2-3, is as follows: DAGVTQSPTHLIKTRGQQVTLRCSPKSGHDTVSWYQQALGQGPQFIFQYYEEEERQRGNFPDRFSGHQFPNYSSELNVNALLLGDSALYLCASSLGVYRETDTQYFGPGTRLTVL.

Ten or more counts support this clonotype. The chain is built from TRBV6-2 or TRBV6-3 and TRBJ2-7; D may be TRBD1 (5 bases). Per germline, CDR1 MNHEY and CDR2 SVGEGT. CDR3 length: 13 residues. V gave up 7 bases and J gave up 3 bases, with 13 bases separating them. The CDR3 here is CASTDSSVYEQYF. Here the CDR3 DNA reads TGTGCCAGCACCGACAGTTCCGTCTACGAGCAGTACTTC.

This clonotype was picked up many times. Written as DNA, the CDR3 is TGTGCCACCAGTGATTTCGGACAGGGGGACAATGAGCAGTTCTTC. Translating gives CATSDFGQGDNEQFF. The rearrangement uses TRBV24-1 and TRBJ2-1; 10 nucleotides line up with TRBD1. The CDR3 totals 15 residues. Germline CDR1 and CDR2: KGHDR and SFDVKD. J lost 5 bases, V lost 1 base, and 1 base had no gene match.

The gene calls are TRBV25-1 and TRBJ2-1; 7 nucleotides align to TRBD2. The ends lost 2 bases at V and 6 bases at J; junction bases unmatched: 7. This CDR3 region has 15 residues. The V gene's germline CDR1 is MGHDK and CDR2 SYGVNS. The CDR3 bases are TGTGCCAGCAGTGAAGTGACTAGCAGTTCCAATGAGCAGTTCTTC. Translation: CASSEVTSSSNEQFF.

This clonotype has a count of ten or more. This chain connects TRBV7-2 to TRBJ1-2; 10 nucleotides align to TRBD1. The CDR3 covers 16 residues. Germline loops: CDR1 SGHTA, CDR2 FQGNSA. Losses at the gene ends were 6 bases for V and 7 bases for J; bases not matched to a gene: 14. In DNA, the CDR3 is TGTGCCAGCAGTCCGATCCGGGACAGGGGTGGTTTTGGCTACACCTTC. Translated, it gives CASSPIRDRGGFGYTF.

The V gene is TRBV9, the J gene TRBJ2-5; D gene uncertain. Germline CDR1 is SGDLS and CDR2 is YYNGEE. With 3 bases removed from V and 5 bases from J, the gap between germline ends came to 11 bases. This CDR3 is built from 13 residues. The CDR3 region is CASSATAWETQYF. The CDR3 DNA reads as TGTGCCAGCAGCGCGACGGCCTGGGAGACCCAGTACTTC.